The rows below give T cell receptor beta chains drawn from one sample of a study of cytomegalovirus exposure and HLA in healthy donors. Profiled with immunoSEQ multiplex PCR; TCRdb holds only in-frame clones, not every one. The repertoire includes approximately 97,000 clones, roughly 76% of them detected once, and 3.5% to 4.5% sits in the top ten. What was sequenced was PBMCs. These receptors were collected from a man aged 35 to 55 in good health and CMV-seronegative. Both conserved end residues are part of each CDR3. Each record gives: V gene, D gene, J gene, clone size, CDR3 DNA, CDR3 protein. A D gene is named only where the DNA matches it firmly. Size values are once, few and many counts, or a class for expanded clones, and some rows have none.

>TRBV18|TRBD2|TRBJ2-7|-
TGTGCCAGCTCACCACCTTTCCGACTAGCGGGGTCATACGAGCAGTACTTC
CASSPPFRLAGSYEQYF
>TRBV9|-|TRBJ2-5|once
TGTGCCAGCAGCGTAGGAGCTTTCGTGGGAGAAGAGACCCAGTACTTC
CASSVGAFVGEETQYF
>TRBV4-1|TRBD1|TRBJ1-5|few
TGCGCCAGCAGCCAAGATCCCGTGACAGGGTTCGGACCCCAGCATTTT
CASSQDPVTGFGPQHF
>TRBV6-1|-|TRBJ2-5|-
TGTGCCAGCAGTGAATCCAGGGGACAGACCCAGTACTTC
CASSESRGQTQYF
>TRBV10-3|-|TRBJ2-5|-
TGTGCCATCAGTGAAGACTTGCAAGAGACCCAGTACTTC
CAISEDLQETQYF
>TRBV9|-|TRBJ1-2|once
TGTGCCAGCAGCGTAGACCCAGGGAACTATGGCTACACCTTC
CASSVDPGNYGYTF
>TRBV15|TRBD2|TRBJ2-3|-
TGTGCCACCAGCAGACACGTTAGCGGGAGTAGCACAGATACGCAGTATTTT
CATSRHVSGSSTDTQYF
>TRBV7-2|TRBD2|TRBJ2-7|-
TGTGCCAGCACCTTACGGGAGGGGGCCTACGAGCAGTACTTC
CASTLREGAYEQYF
>TRBV27|TRBD1|TRBJ2-5|-
TGTGCCAGCAGTTTAGTCGGGACAGGGGAAGAGACCCAGTACTTC
CASSLVGTGEETQYF
>TRBV5-8|-|TRBJ2-1|-
TGTGCCAGCAGCTTTTGGCATGAGCAGTTCTTC
CASSFWHEQFF
>TRBV5-4|-|TRBJ2-3|-
TGTGCCAGCAGCCCGGCGGCTACCACAGATACGCAGTATTTT
CASSPAATTDTQYF